This T cell receptor beta chain was recovered during a study of cytomegalovirus exposure and HLA in healthy donors. Study-level information: Membership in the Caucasian-associated ancestry cluster was found for about 84% of almost 400 genotyped donors.

In the case of this clone: Its antigen remains unidentified.

Study outcomes and limitations: Most of the TCR beta V segments (in an earlier analysis) were productive either about 87% or about 30% of the time.

This CDR3 region has 15 residues. Losses at the gene ends were 4 bases for V and 3 bases for J; bases not matched to a gene: 7. CDR1 and CDR2 (germline): MNHNS, SASEGT. PCR employed 60 Vbeta and 13 Jbeta primers. Using immunoSEQ multiplex PCR, the repertoire was profiled, and TCRdb retains in-frame clones only, with some absent. The table has roughly 150,000 clones, about three quarters seen once. The chain recombines TRBV6-1 with TRBJ2-7, with 9 bases matching TRBD1. The source material was PBMCs. This TCR came from a man aged 40-55 years in good health and CMV-seropositive. The CDR3 nucleotides read TGTGCCAGCAGTGTGGGACAGGGCACCCTCTACGAGCAGTACTTC. Encoded protein: CASSVGQGTLYEQYF.